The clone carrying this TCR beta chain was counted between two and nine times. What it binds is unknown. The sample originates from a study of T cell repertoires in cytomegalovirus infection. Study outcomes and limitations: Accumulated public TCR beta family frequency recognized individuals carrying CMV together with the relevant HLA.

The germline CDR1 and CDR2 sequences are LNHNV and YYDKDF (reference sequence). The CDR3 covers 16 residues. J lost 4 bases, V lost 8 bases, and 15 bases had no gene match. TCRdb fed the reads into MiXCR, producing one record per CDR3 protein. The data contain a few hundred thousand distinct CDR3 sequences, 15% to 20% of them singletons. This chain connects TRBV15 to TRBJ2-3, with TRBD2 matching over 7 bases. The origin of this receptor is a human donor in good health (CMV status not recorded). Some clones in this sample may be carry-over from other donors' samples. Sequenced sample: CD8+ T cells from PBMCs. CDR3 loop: CATREEEGRSSDTQYF. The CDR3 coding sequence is TGTGCCACCCGGGAGGAGGAGGGTAGATCTTCAGATACGCAGTATTTT.